These 25 T cell receptor beta chains were all obtained from the same sample, sequenced in a study of blood T cell repertoires in COVID-19. Sequencing was performed with immunoSEQ multiplex PCR; in TCRdb, only in-frame clones are kept and a portion is missing. Among hundreds of thousands of clones listed, around nine tenths were seen once. Sample: peripheral blood. Receptors originate from a man aged 55 to 70 who had recovered from COVID-19.

V usage is TRBV6-5 and J usage is TRBJ1-4; D is uncertain. V dropped 6 bases and J dropped 0 bases, with 8 bases sitting between them. CDR3 length: 14 amino acids. CDR1 is MNHEY, CDR2 SVGAGI, per germline. The CDR3 bases are TGTGCCAGCAGCTCAGATGCAACTAATGAAAAACTGTTTTTT. As protein: CASSSDATNEKLFF.

The chain employs TRBV4-1 and TRBJ2-5; 9 nucleotides agree with TRBD2. Germline V lookup: CDR1 MGHRA, CDR2 YSYEKL. Losses at the gene ends were 7 bases for V and 3 bases for J; bases not matched to a gene: 9. The CDR3 runs to 15 residues. The CDR3: CASKGSGSVKETQYF. The CDR3 DNA is TGCGCCAGCAAGGGTAGCGGGAGTGTCAAAGAGACCCAGTACTTC.

This clone was seen only once. The chain couples TRBV24-1 to TRBJ2-7, with 8 bases lining up with TRBD1. Unmatched junction bases numbered 8, after V lost 3 bases and J lost 5 bases. The germline CDR1 and CDR2 sequences are KGHDR and SFDVKD. The CDR3 is 15 amino acids. CDR3 residues: CATSDGGQGLDEQYF. The CDR3 coding sequence is TGTGCCACCAGTGATGGAGGACAGGGCCTAGACGAGCAGTACTTC.

There are a few counts of this clone. The chain joins TRBV10-3 to TRBJ1-1; TRBD1 is a possible D gene (6 bases). The CDR3 spans 13 residues. The ends were cut back, 10 bases at V and 6 bases at J, with 18 bases in the middle. Germline V gives CDR1 ENHRY, CDR2 SYGVKD. CDR3 protein: CATMDSPSAEAFF. The CDR3 region has the DNA TGTGCCACCATGGACAGCCCGAGCGCTGAAGCTTTCTTT.

The CDR3 spells CASSEGRGNYGYTF. The CDR3 bases are TGTGCCAGCAGCGAAGGCCGGGGAAACTATGGCTACACCTTC. The rearrangement joins TRBV9 to TRBJ1-2; D gene uncertain. Germline-derived CDR1 and CDR2 are SGDLS and YYNGEE. Trimming removed 3 bases at V and 2 bases at J, with 11 bases between. This CDR3 contains 14 residues.

V and J are TRBV7-2 and TRBJ2-2; D remains ambiguous. CDR3 size: 15 residues. Germline V gives CDR1 SGHTA, CDR2 FQGNSA. V lost 0 bases and J 1 base, leaving 6 bases between the germline ends. The CDR3, as DNA: TGTGCCAGCAGCTTAGCACAGCTGAACACCGGGGAGCTGTTTTTT. Translation gives CASSLAQLNTGELFF.

The chain uses TRBV2 and TRBJ2-1; TRBD2 might be the D (7 bases). Trimming removed 7 bases from V and 8 bases from J, with 21 bases in between. CDR1 is SNHLY, CDR2 FYNNEI, per germline. The CDR3 has 15 residues. This chain's CDR3 is CASIRELAGAYEQFF. The CDR3 region has the DNA TGTGCCAGCATCCGCGAGCTCGCGGGGGCATATGAGCAGTTCTTC.

V and J are TRBV7-2 and TRBJ1-2; TRBD1 aligns across 7 bases. This CDR3 comprises 17 residues. Trimming cost V 4 bases and J 3 bases; bases outside gene matches: 14. The germline V gene has CDR1 SGHTA and CDR2 FQGNSA. CDR3 DNA: TGTGCCAGCAGCTCCCGAACGCGAGGACAGGATGACTATGGCTACACCTTC. The encoded protein is CASSSRTRGQDDYGYTF.

CDR3 bases: TGTGCCAGCAGCACCGGCCAAGCAGGGAATGAAAAACTGTTTTTT. Its translation is CASSTGQAGNEKLFF. This rearrangement joins TRBV5-8 to TRBJ1-4; tentatively, D is TRBD1 (5 bases). Germline V gene sequence: CDR1 SGHTS, CDR2 YDEGEE. The CDR3 length is 15 residues. With 4 bases removed from V and 5 bases from J, the gap between germline ends came to 15 bases.

The CDR3 here is CASSYAGKGNQPQHF. The CDR3 DNA reads TGTGCCAGCAGTTACGCAGGGAAGGGTAATCAGCCCCAGCATTTT. The gene calls are TRBV6-2 or TRBV6-3 and TRBJ1-5; the D gene is possibly TRBD1 (5 bases). V shed 2 bases and J shed 4 bases, with 12 bases lying between them. The CDR3 is 15 amino acids. CDR1 and CDR2 (germline): MNHEY, SVGEGT.

CDR3 DNA: TGTGCCTGGACTAGCGGGAGTGGTTACGAGCAGTACTTC. Its protein is CAWTSGSGYEQYF. The J gene is TRBJ2-7, the V gene TRBV30; the match to TRBD2 covers 10 bases. The V and J ends lost 4 bases and 4 bases, in that order; junction bases with no gene match: 4. This CDR3 contains 13 residues. Germline V gene data show CDR1 as GTSNPN and CDR2 as SVGIG (reference sequence).

CDR3 loop: CAWRGLRGLTDTQYF. The DNA for the CDR3 is TGTGCCTGGAGGGGACTCCGTGGCCTCACAGATACGCAGTATTTT. The V call is TRBV30, the J call TRBJ2-3, with D tentatively TRBD2 (6 bases). Trimming stripped 3 bases from V and 2 bases from J, with 15 bases between. Germline CDR1 GTSNPN, CDR2 SVGIG (reference sequence). The CDR3 is 15 amino acids.

CDR3: CASSQGQGGYEQYF. DNA of the CDR3: TGTGCCAGCTCACAGGGACAGGGAGGGTACGAGCAGTACTTC. This chain uses TRBV18 with TRBJ2-7, with TRBD1 matching 9 bases. Trimming cost V 4 bases and J 4 bases; bases outside gene matches: 5. This CDR3 is 14 amino acids long. CDR1 and CDR2 (germline): KGHSH, LQKENI.

The CDR3: CASRHLDREETQYF. The CDR3 nucleotides are TGTGCCAGCAGACACCTTGACAGGGAAGAGACCCAGTACTTC. The V gene is TRBV11-2, the J gene TRBJ2-5; TRBD1 matches at 7 bases. The germline gives CDR1 SGHAT, CDR2 FQNNGV. The J segment lost 3 bases and the V segment lost 6 bases, leaving 7 bases of the junction unmatched. The CDR3 runs to 14 residues.

V and J are TRBV10-2 and TRBJ1-2; a weak D match, TRBD1 (5 bases). Looked up from germline, CDR1 is WSHSY and CDR2 is SAAADI. This CDR3 comprises 14 residues. Trimming removed 4 bases at V and 8 bases at J, with 17 bases between. The CDR3 spells CASSASWDLRGYTF. The CDR3 nucleotides read TGCGCCAGCAGTGCAAGTTGGGACTTAAGGGGCTACACCTTC.

V is TRBV19 and J is TRBJ2-1, with 7 bases aligning to TRBD1. After removal of 4 bases from V and 0 bases from J, the junction contained 6 bases not matched to a gene. This CDR3 is 16 amino acids long. Germline V CDR1 and CDR2: LNHDA, SQIVND (reference sequence). CDR3 DNA: TGTGCCAGTAGTAACCCGGGACAGAGCTCCTACAATGAGCAGTTCTTC. It specifies CASSNPGQSSYNEQFF. The full variable domain, with the rest looked up from reference TRBV19 and TRBJ2-1, is DGGITQSPKYLFRKEGQNVTLSCEQNLNHDAMYWYRQDPGQGLRLIYYSQIVNDFQKGDIAEGYSVSREKKESFPLTVTSAQKNPTAFYLCASSNPGQSSYNEQFFGPGTRLTVL.

The rearrangement joins TRBV27 to TRBJ2-7; TRBD2 matches at 15 bases. Germline V CDR1 and CDR2: MNHEY, SMNVEV (reference sequence). This CDR3 has 14 amino acids. V dropped 4 bases and J dropped 7; count of bases not matched to a gene: 2. Here the CDR3 DNA reads TGTGCCAGCAGTTGGACTAGCGGGGGGGCGGAGCAGTACTTC. Its translation: CASSWTSGGAEQYF.

This clone was detected once. The gene calls are TRBV12-5 and TRBJ2-7; 7 positions agree with TRBD1. J gave up 4 bases and V 4 bases, and 10 bases lay outside the gene matches. Germline V gene data show CDR1 as LGHNT and CDR2 as FRNRAP. The CDR3 is 15 amino acids. The CDR3 region is CASGSRTGFGYEQYF. Here the CDR3 DNA reads TGTGCTAGTGGTTCCCGGACAGGCTTCGGGTACGAGCAGTACTTC.

The V gene is TRBV19, the J gene TRBJ2-1; 15 bases align to TRBD2. V dropped 3 bases and J dropped 8; count of bases not matched to a gene: 5. In germline, CDR1 is LNHDA, CDR2 SQIVND (reference sequence). This CDR3 has 16 residues. In DNA, the CDR3 is TGTGCCAGTAGTATCGGGACTAGCGGGAGGTCGGATGAGCAGTTCTTC. It is translated as CASSIGTSGRSDEQFF.

The chain uses TRBV11-2 and TRBJ1-3; TRBD1 is a possible D gene (5 bases). Germline assignment: CDR1 SGHAT and CDR2 FQNNGV. The CDR3 sequence is 14 residues long. Trimming pared 2 bases from V and 11 bases from J, leaving 16 bases between. CDR3 nucleotide sequence: TGTGCCAGCAGCTTAACTGACAGCCAGATTCCCATATATTTT. It yields the protein CASSLTDSQIPIYF.

The chain combines TRBV10-3 with TRBJ2-7; 12 bases are a match to TRBD1. CDR1 is ENHRY and CDR2 is SYGVKD in the germline V gene. V was pared by 7 bases and J by 5 bases, with 6 bases of the junction left unmatched. The CDR3 spans 14 residues. CDR3 sequence reads: CAITRDRGRNEQYF. The CDR3 coding sequence is TGTGCCATCACCCGGGACAGGGGGCGCAACGAGCAGTACTTC.

This rearrangement joins TRBV7-3 to TRBJ2-1, with 8 bases aligning to TRBD1. Trimming at V came to 3 bases and at J to 9 bases, leaving 4 bases not matched to a gene. The CDR3 totals 13 residues. Germline CDR1 is SGHTA and CDR2 is FQGTGA. CDR3 nucleotide sequence: TGTGCCAGCAGCTTCGACAGGGGTGGTGAGCAGTTCTTC. Translation: CASSFDRGGEQFF.

This chain links TRBV5-6 with TRBJ2-2; D not resolved. Germline CDR1 is SGHDT and CDR2 is YYEEEE. V lost 4 bases and J 6 bases, leaving 19 bases between the germline ends. The CDR3 extends over 16 amino acids. CDR3 in amino acids: CASSVPTIAKAGELFF. The CDR3 coding sequence is TGTGCCAGCAGCGTCCCCACTATCGCGAAGGCCGGGGAGCTGTTTTTT. The complete variable domain, with remaining parts taken from reference TRBV5-6 and TRBJ2-2, reads DAGVTQSPTHLIKTRGQQVTLRCSPKSGHDTVSWYQQALGQGPQFIFQYYEEEERQRGNFPDRFSGHQFPNYSSELNVNALLLGDSALYLCASSVPTIAKAGELFFGEGSRLTVL.

This chain links TRBV18 with TRBJ2-7, with D perhaps TRBD2 (5 bases). Trimming removed 6 bases from V and 8 bases from J, with 17 bases in between. CDR3 length: 13 residues. The germline V gene encodes CDR1 KGHSH and CDR2 LQKENI. The CDR3 DNA follows: TGTGCCAGCTCTGAGAATTCCGACTATCAGCAGTACTTC. It codes for CASSENSDYQQYF.

J is TRBJ1-2 and V is TRBV6-6, with a weak D call TRBD1 (5 bases). V gave up 6 bases and J gave up 3 bases, with 17 bases separating them. The V gene's germline CDR1 is MNHNY and CDR2 SVGAGI (reference sequence). The CDR3 is 15 residues long. CDR3 sequence (DNA): TGTGCCAGCAGCCGGAGACAGTACCCACACTATGGCTACACCTTC. Its translation: CASSRRQYPHYGYTF.